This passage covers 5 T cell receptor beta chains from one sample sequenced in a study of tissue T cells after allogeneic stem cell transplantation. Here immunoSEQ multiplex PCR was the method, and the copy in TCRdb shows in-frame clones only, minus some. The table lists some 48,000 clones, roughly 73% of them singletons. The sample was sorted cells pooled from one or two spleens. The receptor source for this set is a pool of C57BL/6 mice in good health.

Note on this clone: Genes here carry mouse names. CDR3 bases read: TGTGCCAGCGGTGATGCAGACTGGGGGGACTTCTATGCTGAGCAGTTC. This translates into CASGDADWGDFYAEQF. The complete CDR3 sequence is CASGDADWGDFYAEQFF. The chain combines TRBV13-2 with TRBJ2-1; 10 positions match TRBD2. The read finishes 1 residue shy of the CDR3 end, and the germline J gene is used to complete it. Trimming took 0 bases from V and 3 from J; bases not matched to a gene: 6. CDR3 size: 17 residues. Germline CDR1 NNHNN, CDR2 SYGAGS (reference sequence).

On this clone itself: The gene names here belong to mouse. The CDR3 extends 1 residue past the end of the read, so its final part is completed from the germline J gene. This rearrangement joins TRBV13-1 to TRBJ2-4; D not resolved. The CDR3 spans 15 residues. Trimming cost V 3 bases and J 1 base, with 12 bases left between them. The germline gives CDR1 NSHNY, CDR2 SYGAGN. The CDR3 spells CASSGPGRGQNTLYF. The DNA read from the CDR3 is TGTGCCAGCAGTGGTCCGGGGAGGGGTCAAAACACCTTGTAC.

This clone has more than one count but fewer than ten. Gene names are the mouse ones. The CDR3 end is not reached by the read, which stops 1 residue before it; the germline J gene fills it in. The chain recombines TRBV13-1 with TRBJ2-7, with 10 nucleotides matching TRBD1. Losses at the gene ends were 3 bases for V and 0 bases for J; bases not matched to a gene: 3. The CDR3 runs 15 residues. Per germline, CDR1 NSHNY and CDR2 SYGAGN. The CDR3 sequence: CASSVGQGVSYEQYF. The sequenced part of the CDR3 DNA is TGTGCCAGCAGTGTCGGACAGGGGGTCTCCTATGAACAGTAC.

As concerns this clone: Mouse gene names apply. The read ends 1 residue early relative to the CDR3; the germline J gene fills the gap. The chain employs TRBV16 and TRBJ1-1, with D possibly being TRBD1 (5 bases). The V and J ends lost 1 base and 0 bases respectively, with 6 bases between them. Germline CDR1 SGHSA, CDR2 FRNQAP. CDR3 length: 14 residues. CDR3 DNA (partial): TGTGCAAGCAGCTTAGTACAGGCAAACACAGAAGTCTTC. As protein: CASSLVQANTEVF. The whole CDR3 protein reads CASSLVQANTEVFF. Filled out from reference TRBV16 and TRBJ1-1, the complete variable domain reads NAGVIQTPRHKVTGKGQEATLWCEPISGHSAVFWYRQTIVQGLEFLTYFRNQAPIDDSGMPKERFSAQMPNQSHSTLKIQSTQPQDSAVYLCASSLVQANTEVFFGKGTRLTVV.

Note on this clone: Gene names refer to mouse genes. CDR3 DNA (partial): TGTGCCAGCGGTGACGCAGGGTTCTCCGACTACACC. Its translation: CASGDAGFSDYT. The entire CDR3 is CASGDAGFSDYTF. The V and J genes are TRBV13-2 and TRBJ1-2, with D possibly matching TRBD1 (5 bases). The CDR3 goes on 1 residue after the read ends, and that part is filled in from the germline J gene. There are 13 residues in the CDR3. V was cut by 2 bases and J by 4 bases, with 9 bases left in between. Germline assignment: CDR1 NNHNN and CDR2 SYGAGS (reference sequence).